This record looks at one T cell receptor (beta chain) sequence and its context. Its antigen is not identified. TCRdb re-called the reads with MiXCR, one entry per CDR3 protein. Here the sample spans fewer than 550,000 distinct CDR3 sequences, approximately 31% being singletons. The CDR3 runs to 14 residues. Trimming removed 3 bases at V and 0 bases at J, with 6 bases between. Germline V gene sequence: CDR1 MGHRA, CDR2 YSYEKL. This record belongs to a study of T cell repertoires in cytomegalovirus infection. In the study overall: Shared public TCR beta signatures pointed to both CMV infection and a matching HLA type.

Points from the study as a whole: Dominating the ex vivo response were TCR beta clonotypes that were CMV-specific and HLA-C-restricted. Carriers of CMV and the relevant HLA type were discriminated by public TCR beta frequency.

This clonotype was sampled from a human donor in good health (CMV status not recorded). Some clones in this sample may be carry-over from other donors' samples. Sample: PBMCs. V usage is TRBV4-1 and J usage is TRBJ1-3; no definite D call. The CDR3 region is CASSHSDSGNTIYF. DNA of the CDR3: TGCGCCAGCAGCCATTCAGACTCTGGAAACACCATATATTTT.